This TCR beta chain comes out of a study of Ad26.COV2.S vaccination and SARS-CoV-2 variants. Study background: Each vaccinee took Ad26.COV2.S intramuscularly, once or twice 56 days apart. Overall study findings and caveats: Using TCR breadth and depth analyses may have led to underestimated total T cell responses.

A note on this clone: Its matching antigen is unknown.

The V gene's germline CDR1 is SGHRS and CDR2 YFSETQ. Trimming cost V 4 bases and J 3 bases, with 12 bases left between them. The length of the CDR3 is 14 residues. Treatment in this sample: approximately 18 received Ad26.COV2.S at low or high dose, single or two shots; several received placebo; per-sample allocation not given. On day 63 after the first injection, vaccine and placebo recipients gave samples. Boston supplied an adult donor aged 18-55 years. Profiled with immunoSEQ multiplex PCR; TCRdb holds only in-frame clones, not every one. Here the sample spans around 500,000 clones, around 89% being singletons.

This receptor was identified in a person aged 18 to 65 who received the Ad26.COV2.S COVID-19 vaccine or a placebo. V and J are TRBV5-1 and TRBJ2-3, with a weak D call TRBD1 (6 bases). Here the sequenced sample was peripheral blood, taken in a trial of Ad26.COV2.S vaccine versus placebo. The CDR3 region has the DNA TGCGCCAGCAGCCTCGGACAGTATACAGATACGCAGTATTTT. Its translation: CASSLGQYTDTQYF.